Many counts were recorded for the clone carrying this T cell receptor beta chain. Its antigen is not identified. Transcripts of RNA were the source for amplifying TCR beta CDR3 regions. HTBI primers were used in a first-round RT-PCR, which preceded a second-round multiplex PCR. Each CDR3 protein gets one entry after TCRdb re-called the multiplex PCR reads with MiXCR. The table records roughly 420,000 distinct CDR3 sequences, around 21% of them present only once. Certain patients were not enrolled. These were patients with other autoimmune diseases, uncontrolled infections, pregnancy or lactation. This entry belongs to a study of Graves' ophthalmopathy and Graves' hyperthyroidism. Overall study findings and caveats: Blood repertoires reportedly contained most expanded thyroid clonotypes above 0.001 frequency. The model predicted ophthalmopathy progression with 65% to 71% sensitivity and around 74% specificity. A 13-signature model separated ophthalmopathy from stable hyperthyroidism, reaching about 88% sensitivity and less than 82% specificity cross-validated.

This CDR3 has 15 residues. Per germline, CDR1 MNHEY and CDR2 SVGEGT. Losses at the gene ends were 8 bases for V and 3 bases for J; bases not matched to a gene: 12. The gene calls are TRBV6-2 or TRBV6-3 and TRBJ2-7, with TRBD1 identical over 8 bases. The sequence was collected from a woman under 30 with stable Graves' hyperthyroidism. The sequenced sample was peripheral blood. The CDR3 coding sequence is TGTGCCAGCTCCCAGGGGGCGGGATTCGTCTACGAGCAGTACTTC. Translating it yields CASSQGAGFVYEQYF.